This entry describes one T cell receptor (beta chain). This CDR3 spans 17 amino acids. The data belong to a study of blood T cell repertoires in COVID-19. Study in general: The samples span acute and convalescent COVID-19 from the United States, Italy and Spain. T cells, B-cell-depleted T cells, or PBMCs provided the cDNA or gDNA that served as material.

As originally analysed: Reference gene primer amplification yielded estimated nucleated cell counts. Repertoires were generated with immunoSEQ multiplex PCR, while TCRdb's copy carries only in-frame clones and drops some. From that table come the V and J calls and clone size; the DNA was used to work out D and trimming. The sample lists under 70,000 clones, around 84% occurring once. This clonotype was obtained from a woman older than 75 with acute or convalescent COVID-19. Sequencing was performed on peripheral blood. The rearrangement joins TRBV21-1 to TRBJ2-1; TRBD2 reflects the table's D call only, with no check against the DNA. TRBV21-1 is flagged as a pseudogene. The CDR3 sequence: CASSKLEGEGPYNEQFF. Written as DNA, the CDR3 is TGTGCCAGCAGCAAGCTGGAAGGGGAGGGGCCCTACAATGAGCAGTTCTTC.